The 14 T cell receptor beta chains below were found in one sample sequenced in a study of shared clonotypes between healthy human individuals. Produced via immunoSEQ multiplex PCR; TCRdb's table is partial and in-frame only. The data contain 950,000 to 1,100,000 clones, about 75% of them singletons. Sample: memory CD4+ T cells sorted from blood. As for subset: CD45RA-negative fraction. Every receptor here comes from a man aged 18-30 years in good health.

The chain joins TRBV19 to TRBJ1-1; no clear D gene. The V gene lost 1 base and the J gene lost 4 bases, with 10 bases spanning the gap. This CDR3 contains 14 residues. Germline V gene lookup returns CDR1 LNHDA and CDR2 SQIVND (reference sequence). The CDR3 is CASSIGPDPTEAFF. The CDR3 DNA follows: TGTGCCAGTAGTATAGGCCCCGATCCCACTGAAGCTTTCTTT.

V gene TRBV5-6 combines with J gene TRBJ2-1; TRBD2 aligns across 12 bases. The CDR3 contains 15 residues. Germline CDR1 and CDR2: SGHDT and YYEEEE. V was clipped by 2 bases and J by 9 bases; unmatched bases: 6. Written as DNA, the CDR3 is TGTGCCAGCAGCTTTCTAACTAGCGGGGGGATTGAGCAGTTCTTC. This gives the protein CASSFLTSGGIEQFF.

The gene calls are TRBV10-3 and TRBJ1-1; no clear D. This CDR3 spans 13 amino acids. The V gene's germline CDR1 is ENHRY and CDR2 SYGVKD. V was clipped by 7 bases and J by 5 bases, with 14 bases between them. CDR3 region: CAITATESTEAFF. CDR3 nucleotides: TGTGCCATCACCGCTACAGAATCGACTGAAGCTTTCTTT.

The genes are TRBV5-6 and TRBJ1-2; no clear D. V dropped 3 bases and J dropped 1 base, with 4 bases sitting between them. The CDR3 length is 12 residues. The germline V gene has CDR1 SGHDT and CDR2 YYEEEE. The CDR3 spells CASSSNNYGYTF. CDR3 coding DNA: TGTGCCAGCAGCTCTAATAACTATGGCTACACCTTC.

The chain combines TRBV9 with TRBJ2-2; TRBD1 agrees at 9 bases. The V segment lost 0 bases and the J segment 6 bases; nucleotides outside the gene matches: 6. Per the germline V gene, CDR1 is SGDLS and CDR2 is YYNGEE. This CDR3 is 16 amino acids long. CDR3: CASSVGGTGQSGELFF. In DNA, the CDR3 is TGTGCCAGCAGCGTAGGGGGGACAGGGCAATCCGGGGAGCTGTTTTTT. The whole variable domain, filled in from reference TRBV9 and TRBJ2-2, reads DSGVTQTPKHLITATGQRVTLRCSPRSGDLSVYWYQQSLDQGLQFLIQYYNGEERAKGNILERFSAQQFPDLHSELNLSSLELGDSALYFCASSVGGTGQSGELFFGEGSRLTVL.

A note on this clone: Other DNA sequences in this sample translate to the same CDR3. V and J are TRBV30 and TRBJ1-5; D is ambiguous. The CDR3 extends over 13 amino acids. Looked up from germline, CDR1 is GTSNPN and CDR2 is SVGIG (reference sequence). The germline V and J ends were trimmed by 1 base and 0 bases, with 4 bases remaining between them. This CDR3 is CAWSADSNQPQHF. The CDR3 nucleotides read TGTGCCTGGAGTGCGGATAGCAATCAGCCCCAGCATTTT.

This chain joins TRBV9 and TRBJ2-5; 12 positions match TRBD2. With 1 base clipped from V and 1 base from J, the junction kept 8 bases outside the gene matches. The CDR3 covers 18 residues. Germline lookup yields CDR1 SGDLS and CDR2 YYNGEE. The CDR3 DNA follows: TGTGCCAGCAGCGTAATGCCTAGCGGGAGGGCCTCCCAAGAGACCCAGTACTTC. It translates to CASSVMPSGRASQETQYF.

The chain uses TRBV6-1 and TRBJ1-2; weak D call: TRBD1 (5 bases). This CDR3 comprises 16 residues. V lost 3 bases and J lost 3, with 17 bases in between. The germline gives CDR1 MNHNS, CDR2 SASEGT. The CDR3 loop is CASSEDIGRQYYGYTF. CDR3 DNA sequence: TGTGCCAGCAGTGAGGATATCGGAAGACAGTACTATGGCTACACCTTC.

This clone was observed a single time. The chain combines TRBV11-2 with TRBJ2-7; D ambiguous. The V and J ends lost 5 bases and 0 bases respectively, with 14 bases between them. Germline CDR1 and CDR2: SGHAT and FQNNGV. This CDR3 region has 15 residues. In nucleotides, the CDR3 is TGTGCCAGCAGCCAAAGCCGGCAGAGCTCCTACGAGCAGTACTTC. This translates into CASSQSRQSSYEQYF.

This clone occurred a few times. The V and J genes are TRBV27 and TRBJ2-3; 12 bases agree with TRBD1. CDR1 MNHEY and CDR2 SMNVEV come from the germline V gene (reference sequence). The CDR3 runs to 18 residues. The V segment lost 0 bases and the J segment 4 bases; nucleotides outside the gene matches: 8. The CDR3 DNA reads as TGTGCCAGCAGTTTATCGATCGGGACAGGGGGCCCCGCAGATACGCAGTATTTT. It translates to CASSLSIGTGGPADTQYF.

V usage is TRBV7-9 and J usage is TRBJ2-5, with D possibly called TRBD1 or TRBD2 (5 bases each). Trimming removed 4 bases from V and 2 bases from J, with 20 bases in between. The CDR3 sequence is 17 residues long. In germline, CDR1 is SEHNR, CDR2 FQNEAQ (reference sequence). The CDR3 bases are TGTGCCAGCAGCTCCCCCAGGGAGAGGCCCGAGCAAGAGACCCAGTACTTC. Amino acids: CASSSPRERPEQETQYF.

CDR3 nucleotide sequence: TGTGCCAGCAGCCTCCTCCCGACTAGCGGCAAAGAGACCCAGTACTTC. It specifies CASSLLPTSGKETQYF. The rearrangement uses TRBV5-6 and TRBJ2-5; 9 bases are a match to TRBD2. CDR3 length: 16 residues. With V trimmed by 4 bases and J by 3 bases, 10 bases remained unmatched. The germline V gene has CDR1 SGHDT and CDR2 YYEEEE.

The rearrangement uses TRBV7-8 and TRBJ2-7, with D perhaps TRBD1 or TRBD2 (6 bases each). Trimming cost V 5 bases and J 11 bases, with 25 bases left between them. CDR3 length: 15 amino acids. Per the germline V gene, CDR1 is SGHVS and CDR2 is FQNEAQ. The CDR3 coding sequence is TGTGCCAGCAGCCGACAGGACGGCTCCGGGAGAAAGGAGTACTTC. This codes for CASSRQDGSGRKEYF.

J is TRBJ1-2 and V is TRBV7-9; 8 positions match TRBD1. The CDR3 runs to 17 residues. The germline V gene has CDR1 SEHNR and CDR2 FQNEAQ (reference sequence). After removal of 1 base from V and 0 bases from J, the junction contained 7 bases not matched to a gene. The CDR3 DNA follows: TGTGCCAGCAGCTTAGTCGTCAGGGGGCCAACTAACTATGGCTACACCTTC. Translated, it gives CASSLVVRGPTNYGYTF.